This TCR beta chain came from a study of CD8+CD57+ T cells in acquired aplastic anemia. Across the whole study: Sorted CD4+ and CD8+ cells gave a mean 3.2 ug DNA, range 0.2 to 27.4 ug.

Profiling of TCR beta VDJ combinations and CDR3 sequences used genomic DNA as template. TCRdb recomputed calls from the reads with MiXCR, one row per CDR3 protein. The sample includes a few hundred thousand distinct CDR3 sequences, 55% to 65% of them seen just once. Study outcomes and limitations: Overlapping CD8+ CDR3 repertoires of patients and controls contained twenty-nine shared sequences. Between patients and controls, CD8+ Simpson's diversity did not vary significantly.

This clonotype was counted ten times or more. Its antigen is not known. The CDR3 length is 12 residues. V was pared by 4 bases and J by 8 bases, with 13 bases between. Germline CDR1 is SQVTM and CDR2 is ANQGSEA. The sequence was collected from a human donor with severe aplastic anemia or a healthy control (not recorded which). The chain employs TRBV29-1 and TRBJ2-3; D is possibly TRBD2 (7 bases). The sequenced sample was sorted CD4+, CD8+, or CD8+CD57+ T cells (not recorded which) from PBMCs. Written as DNA, the CDR3 is TGCAGCGTTGTGGGGGGGGCTGGTACGCAGTATTTT. Amino acids: CSVVGGAGTQYF.